Detailed here is one TCR beta chain. The antigen remains undetermined. The sample originates from a study of T cells expressing NK-cell markers. Study at large: Seven of the eight sequenced donors were classified as HCMV-seropositive, and one was classified as seronegative. Findings and caveats of the study: NKG2C+ dominant clonotype frequencies in five or six donors were about 1.0-7.5% of CD8+ T cells. Where several donors were concerned, these clonotypes also led the CD3+CD56-NKG2C+ fraction.

This CDR3 region has 17 residues. Following a re-call of the 5' RACE reads, TCRdb has one entry per CDR3 protein and lacks DNA. The sample has about 460,000 distinct CDR3 sequences. Material for sequencing was blood T cells: a sorted CD56 or NKG2C T cell subset, CD4+ or CD8+ T cells, or bulk PBMC T cells (not recorded which). V gene TRBV12-3 or TRBV12-4 combines with J gene TRBJ1-3; the D call of TRBD1 rests on TCRdb alone, since no DNA is present to check it. This TCR came from a woman aged 45-65 years in good health. The CDR3 reads CASTKYPGTGGGNTIYF.